The text below deals with one T cell receptor (beta chain). This clone was seen just once. The antigen this receptor binds is unknown. Base qualities were left out, and no much larger clone turns up one base away. This entry is derived from a study of T cell responses to AZD1222 COVID-19 vaccine (dated by TCRdb to about 2021). Study-level background: AZD1222 recipients with second doses at about 4 weeks or about 12 weeks were pooled, because spike-specific TCR depth and breadth did not differ between schedules. TCR sequencing covered some 250 trial participants: around 210 given two doses of AZD1222 and about 26 given two doses of MenACWY control vaccine. Trial participants were enrolled into age subgroups of 18-55, 56-69 and 70-plus years, which contained about 150, 27 and 61 TCR-sequenced participants, respectively. Overall results and qualifications from the work: A significant rise in spike-specific TCR breadth and depth was observed after two AZD1222 doses relative to day 0 and relative to MenACWY recipients. The 56-69-year group was small, and its depth increase did not reach significance, likely because of low power. Vaccine-associated CD4 TCRs spanned the whole spike protein, with dominant responses in regions 160-218 and 743-854. Because no day 14 peak-response samples were available, repertoires were characterized only after the peak T cell response. Most participants were white British and females outnumbered males, and the authors suggested that clonal diversity may have been underestimated. Epitopes outside the regions mutated in the B.1.351 and B.1.1.7 variants were reportedly recognized by nearly half of the unique spike-specific TCRs. Only a handful of AZD1222 recipients were SARS-CoV-2 seropositive at baseline, limiting conclusions about previously exposed vaccinees.

The CDR3 regions of human TCRbeta chains were subjected to immunosequencing. As for the authors' bioinformatics: Repertoire TCRs were matched against a reference library of SARS-CoV-2-specific TCRs generated with the MIRA antigen-specificity platform. Breadth was defined as the fraction of unique TCRs that were SARS-CoV-2-associated. Depth was defined as the fraction of total T cells that were SARS-CoV-2-associated. Each spike-specific TCR was assigned to its reactive spike region and to a CD4 or CD8 class using the MIRA data. Log10-transformed breadth and depth values were compared by one-way ANOVA with Sidak's multiple comparisons tests. TCRdb mirrors the immuneACCESS table, restricted to in-frame sequences. Some clones are absent from its copies; in checked studies, under half trace to an unresolved V gene, and the reason for the others is unknown. V and J calls and clone size follow that table, whereas D and trimming were derived from the DNA. The sample has about 59,000 clones on record, 80% to 85% of them singletons. The top ten clones comprise under 8% of the sample.

Including cysteine and phenylalanine, the CDR3 has 17 amino acids. Only the CDR3 part of the read is kept: 51 bases, read in frame from the first base. CDR1 is given as MNHEY and CDR2 as SMNVEV, both from the germline V gene (reference sequence). V trim: 3 bases; J trim: 0 bases; unmatched bases: 3. The time point label for this specimen denotes: baseline before first vaccination. Vaccinee samples came from UK trials COV001 and COV002, including a single-blind randomized controlled phase 2/3 trial of AZD1222 (ChAdOx1 nCoV-19) in healthy adults. For TCRbeta chain sequencing, PBMC samples were collected from trial participants at day 0 and at day 28 after the second dose.

The sequence links TRBV27 to TRBJ2-1; TRBD1 fits 12 bases in the junction. The TCR sequence derives from an adult in good health. The sequenced sample was peripheral blood, obtained on day 0 of AZD1222 vaccination. The nucleotides read TGTGCCAGCAGTTTGGGGACAGGGGGCCCCTCCTACAATGAGCAGTTCTTC. Translated, it reads CASSLGTGGPSYNEQFF.